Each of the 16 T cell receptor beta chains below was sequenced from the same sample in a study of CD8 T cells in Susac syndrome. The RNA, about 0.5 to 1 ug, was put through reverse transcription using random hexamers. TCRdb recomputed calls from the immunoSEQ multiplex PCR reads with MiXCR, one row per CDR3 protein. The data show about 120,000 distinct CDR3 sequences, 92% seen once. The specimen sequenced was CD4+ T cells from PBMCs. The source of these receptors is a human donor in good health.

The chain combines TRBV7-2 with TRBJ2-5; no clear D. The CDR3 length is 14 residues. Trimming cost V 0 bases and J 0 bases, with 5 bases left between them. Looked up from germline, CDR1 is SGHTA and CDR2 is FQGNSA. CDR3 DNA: TGTGCCAGCAGCTTAGCCGGCAACCAAGAGACCCAGTACTTC. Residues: CASSLAGNQETQYF.

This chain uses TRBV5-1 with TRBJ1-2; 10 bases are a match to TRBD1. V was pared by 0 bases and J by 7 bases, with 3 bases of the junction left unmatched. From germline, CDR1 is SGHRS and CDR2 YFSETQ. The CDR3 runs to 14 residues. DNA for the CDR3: TGCGCCAGCAGCTTGGCGACAGGGGGCACTGGCTACACCTTC. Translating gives CASSLATGGTGYTF.

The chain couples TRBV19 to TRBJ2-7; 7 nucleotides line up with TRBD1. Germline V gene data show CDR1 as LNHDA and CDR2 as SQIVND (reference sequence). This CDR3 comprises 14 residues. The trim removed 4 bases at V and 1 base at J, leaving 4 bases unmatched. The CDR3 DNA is TGTGCCAGTAGTACCGCAGGGGGTTCCTACGAGCAGTACTTC. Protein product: CASSTAGGSYEQYF.

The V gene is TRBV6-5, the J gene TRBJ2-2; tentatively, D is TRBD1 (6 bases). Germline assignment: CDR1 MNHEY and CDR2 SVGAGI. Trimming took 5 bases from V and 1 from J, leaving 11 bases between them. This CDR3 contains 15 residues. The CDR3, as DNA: TGTGCCAGCAGTAGAACAGGGCTGAACACCGGGGAGCTGTTTTTT. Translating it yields CASSRTGLNTGELFF.

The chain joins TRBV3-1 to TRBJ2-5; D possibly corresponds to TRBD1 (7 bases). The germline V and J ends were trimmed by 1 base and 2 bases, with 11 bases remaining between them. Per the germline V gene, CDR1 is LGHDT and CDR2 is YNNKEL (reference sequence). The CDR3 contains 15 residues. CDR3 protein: CASSQGRGPQETQYF. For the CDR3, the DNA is TGTGCCAGCAGCCAAGGGAGGGGGCCTCAAGAGACCCAGTACTTC.

The DNA of the CDR3 is TGTGCCAGCAGCTTAGTTCGTTCAACTAATGAAAAACTGTTTTTT. This sequence encodes CASSLVRSTNEKLFF. This chain links TRBV7-6 with TRBJ1-4; D not certain. V was cut by 1 base and J by 0 bases, with 6 bases left in between. CDR1 and CDR2 from the germline V gene are SGHVS and FNYEAQ. The CDR3 covers 15 residues.

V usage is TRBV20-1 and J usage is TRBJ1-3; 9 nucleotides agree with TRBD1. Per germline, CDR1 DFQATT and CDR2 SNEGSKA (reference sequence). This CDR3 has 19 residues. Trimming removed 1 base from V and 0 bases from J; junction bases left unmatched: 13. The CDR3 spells CSARGTGAGTPGSGNTIYF. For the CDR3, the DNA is TGCAGTGCTAGAGGGACAGGGGCCGGGACTCCGGGCTCTGGAAACACCATATATTTT.

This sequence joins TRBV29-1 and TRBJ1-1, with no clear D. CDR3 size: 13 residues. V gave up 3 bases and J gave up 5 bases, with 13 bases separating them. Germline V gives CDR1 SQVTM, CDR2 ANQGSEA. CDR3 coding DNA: TGCAGCGTTGATCCGCCTGGGAGGACTGAAGCTTTCTTT. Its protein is CSVDPPGRTEAFF.

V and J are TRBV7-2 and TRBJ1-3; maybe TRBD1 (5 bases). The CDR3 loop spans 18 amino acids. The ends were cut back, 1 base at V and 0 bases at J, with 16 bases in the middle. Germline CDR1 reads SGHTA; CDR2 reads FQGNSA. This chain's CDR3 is CASSLVVRVGLSGNTIYF. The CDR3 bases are TGTGCCAGCAGCTTAGTCGTGAGGGTGGGGCTCTCTGGAAACACCATATATTTT.

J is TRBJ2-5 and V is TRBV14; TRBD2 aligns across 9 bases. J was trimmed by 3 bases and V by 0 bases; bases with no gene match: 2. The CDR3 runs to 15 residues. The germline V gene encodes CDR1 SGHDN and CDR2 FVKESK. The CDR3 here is CASSQERGGEETQYF. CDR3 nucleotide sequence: TGTGCCAGCAGCCAAGAGCGGGGGGGCGAAGAGACCCAGTACTTC.

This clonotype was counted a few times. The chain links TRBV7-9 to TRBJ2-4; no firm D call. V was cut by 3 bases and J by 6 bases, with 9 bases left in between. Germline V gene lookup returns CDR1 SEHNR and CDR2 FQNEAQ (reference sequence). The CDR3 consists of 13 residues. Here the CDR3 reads CASSFGPGNIQYF. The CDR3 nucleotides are TGTGCCAGCAGCTTCGGTCCCGGAAACATTCAGTACTTC.

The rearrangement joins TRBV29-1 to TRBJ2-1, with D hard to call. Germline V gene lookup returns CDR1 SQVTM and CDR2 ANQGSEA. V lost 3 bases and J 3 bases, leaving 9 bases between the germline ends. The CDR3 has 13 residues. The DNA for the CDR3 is TGCAGCGTTGAGCAGAGCCGCTACAATGAGCAGTTCTTC. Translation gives CSVEQSRYNEQFF.

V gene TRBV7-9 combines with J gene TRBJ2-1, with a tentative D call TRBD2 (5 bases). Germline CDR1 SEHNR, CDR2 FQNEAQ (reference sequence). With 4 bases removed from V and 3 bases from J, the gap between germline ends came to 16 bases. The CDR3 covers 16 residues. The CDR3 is CASSSFLDWDYNEQFF. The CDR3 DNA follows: TGTGCCAGCAGCTCCTTCCTGGACTGGGACTACAATGAGCAGTTCTTC.

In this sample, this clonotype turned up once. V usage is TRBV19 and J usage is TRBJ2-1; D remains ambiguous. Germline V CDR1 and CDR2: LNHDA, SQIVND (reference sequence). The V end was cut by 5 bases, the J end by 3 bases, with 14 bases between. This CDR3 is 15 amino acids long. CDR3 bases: TGTGCCAGTAGTCCAACGCTGAATCGCTACAATGAGCAGTTCTTC. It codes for CASSPTLNRYNEQFF.

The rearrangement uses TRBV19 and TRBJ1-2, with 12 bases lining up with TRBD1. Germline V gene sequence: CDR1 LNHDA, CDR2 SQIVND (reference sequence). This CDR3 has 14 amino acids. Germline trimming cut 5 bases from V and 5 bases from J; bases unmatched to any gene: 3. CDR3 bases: TGTGCCAGTAGTTCGGGACAGGGGGCATATGGCTACACCTTC. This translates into CASSSGQGAYGYTF.

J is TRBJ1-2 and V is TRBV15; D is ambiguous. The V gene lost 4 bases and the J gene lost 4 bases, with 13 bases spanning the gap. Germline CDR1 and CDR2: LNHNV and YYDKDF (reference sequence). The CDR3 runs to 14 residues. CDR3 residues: CATSKSESGYGYTF. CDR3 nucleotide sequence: TGTGCCACCAGCAAGAGCGAGTCGGGCTATGGCTACACCTTC. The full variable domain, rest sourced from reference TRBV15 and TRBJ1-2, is DAMVIQNPRYQVTQFGKPVTLSCSQTLNHNVMYWYQQKSSQAPKLLFHYYDKDFNNEADTPDNFQSRRPNTSFCFLDIRSPGLGDTAMYLCATSKSESGYGYTFGSGTRLTVV.